This TCR beta chain was retrieved from a study of blood T cells in healthy people across ages. Looking at the study overall: For every two T cells, template switching captured about one barcoded beta molecule. Points from the study as a whole: Possibly confounding the expanded clonotype changes was the fact that donor CMV status was unknown.

Collection of 8.5 to 10 milliliters of peripheral blood was performed for each donor. This clonotype was seen at least ten times. Its antigen is currently unknown. The CDR3 length is 13 residues. The germline V gene has CDR1 MDHEN and CDR2 SYDVKM. The ends were cut back, 3 bases at V and 4 bases at J, with 9 bases in the middle. With a J-beta primer mix and a sample-barcoded 5' primer, a second PCR ran about 7 to 12 cycles. Each cDNA molecule was tagged by a template-switch adaptor that had 12 random nucleotides. TCRdb re-analysed the 5' RACE reads in MiXCR, keeping a single row per CDR3 protein. Of 540,000 or so distinct CDR3 sequences listed, 24% are singletons. The same sample was also studied in work on T cells of mothers and their children.

This TCR was recovered from a boy aged 10-17 years in good health. The chain carries TRBV28 and TRBJ2-5; D not resolved. Sequencing was done on a sample of blood. CDR3 region: CASSFPALETQYF. For the CDR3, the DNA is TGTGCCAGCAGTTTCCCCGCACTAGAGACCCAGTACTTC.